One sample yielded the 14 T cell receptor beta chains listed below, sequenced in a study of blood T cell repertoires in COVID-19. The table came from immunoSEQ multiplex PCR; TCRdb's copy has only in-frame clones and leaves some out. The repertoire holds some 100,000 clones, with 85% to 90% as singletons. The sample taken for sequencing was peripheral blood. These receptors all come from a woman aged 70 to 79 with acute or convalescent COVID-19.

The genes are TRBV19 and TRBJ2-7, with a possible D match to TRBD1 (6 bases). Germline assignment: CDR1 LNHDA and CDR2 SQIVND (reference sequence). The CDR3 totals 13 residues. With 5 bases removed from V and 6 bases from J, the gap between germline ends came to 14 bases. The CDR3 nucleotides read TGTGCCAGTAGTCGGCAGGGGTCTGGCGAGCAGTACTTC. It is translated as CASSRQGSGEQYF.

The V gene is TRBV2, the J gene TRBJ1-5; 10 positions match TRBD1. CDR1 and CDR2 from the germline V gene are SNHLY and FYNNEI. V dropped 10 bases and J dropped 9; count of bases not matched to a gene: 12. The CDR3 extends over 14 amino acids. For the CDR3, the DNA is TGTGCCACCAAGGACAGGGGGACGTCAGGGCCCCAGCATTTT. This sequence encodes CATKDRGTSGPQHF. The full variable domain, its missing parts supplied by reference TRBV2 and TRBJ1-5, is EPEVTQTPSHQVTQMGQEVILRCVPISNHLYFYWYRQILGQKVEFLVSFYNNEISEKSEIFDDQFSVERPDGSNFTLKIRSTKLEDSAMYFCATKDRGTSGPQHFGDGTRLSIL.

The chain recombines TRBV5-1 with TRBJ1-1, with D unresolved. This CDR3 spans 14 amino acids. Germline assignment: CDR1 SGHRS and CDR2 YFSETQ. Trimming shortened V by 4 bases and J by 5 bases, and 15 bases separated the two germline ends. CDR3 nucleotide sequence: TGCGCCAGCAGCCCCCGGTCGACGGGTACTGAAGCTTTCTTT. It translates to CASSPRSTGTEAFF.

The CDR3 here is CASSLADRNYGYTF. The CDR3 region has the DNA TGTGCCAGCAGCTTAGCAGACAGAAACTATGGCTACACCTTC. The chain links TRBV11-2 to TRBJ1-2; D may be TRBD1 (5 bases). The V end lost 1 base, the J end lost 2 bases, and 8 bases lay between the germline ends. The germline gives CDR1 SGHAT, CDR2 FQNNGV. This CDR3 is 14 amino acids long.

The rearrangement joins TRBV19 to TRBJ2-7, with TRBD2 identical over 10 bases. Germline V gene data show CDR1 as LNHDA and CDR2 as SQIVND (reference sequence). CDR3 length equals 15 residues. The ends lost 4 bases at V and 3 bases at J; junction bases unmatched: 6. As DNA, the CDR3 is TGTGCCAGTAGTACGGGACTAGCGCCTGGCTACGAGCAGTACTTC. It codes for CASSTGLAPGYEQYF.

The chain has TRBV18 and TRBJ2-1; tentatively, D is TRBD2 (6 bases). The CDR3 has 13 residues. Germline V gene data show CDR1 as KGHSH and CDR2 as LQKENI. V lost 2 bases, J lost 9 bases, and 11 bases lay in between. CDR3 sequence: CASSPGLSGEQFF. CDR3 coding DNA: TGTGCCAGCTCACCAGGACTATCGGGTGAGCAGTTCTTC.

This clone was seen a few times. J is TRBJ2-1 and V is TRBV5-1; 7 bases line up with TRBD2. The CDR3 is made up of 16 amino acids. Germline trimming cut 4 bases from V and 9 bases from J; bases unmatched to any gene: 16. CDR1 is SGHRS and CDR2 is YFSETQ in the germline V gene. This chain's CDR3 is CASSPGVSGLVFEQFF. CDR3 nucleotides: TGCGCCAGCAGCCCGGGTGTTTCAGGACTAGTCTTTGAGCAGTTCTTC. Based on the CDR3 plus reference TRBV5-1 and TRBJ2-1, the full variable domain is KAGVTQTPRYLIKTRGQQVTLSCSPISGHRSVSWYQQTPGQGLQFLFEYFSETQRNKGNFPGRFSGRQFSNSRSEMNVSTLELGDSALYLCASSPGVSGLVFEQFFGPGTRLTVL.

The chain couples TRBV19 to TRBJ2-7, with TRBD1 matching 7 bases. Germline-derived CDR1 and CDR2 are LNHDA and SQIVND (reference sequence). V trimming: 3 bases; J trimming: 2 bases; junction bases outside the gene matches: 10. The CDR3 is 16 residues long. Here the CDR3 DNA reads TGTGCCAGTAGTATTGGGGCCGGGACAGATCCCTACGAGCAGTACTTC. Encoded protein: CASSIGAGTDPYEQYF.

The chain couples TRBV5-1 to TRBJ2-5; D possibly corresponds to TRBD2 (6 bases). Per germline, CDR1 SGHRS and CDR2 YFSETQ. The V gene lost 4 bases and the J gene lost 2 bases, with 15 bases spanning the gap. This CDR3 region has 15 residues. In DNA, the CDR3 is TGCGCCAGCAGCCCCAGGAAACTAGCACAAGAGACCCAGTACTTC. The encoded protein is CASSPRKLAQETQYF.

This chain links TRBV2 with TRBJ1-5, with 8 nucleotides matching TRBD1. The CDR3 is 15 residues long. Germline V CDR1 and CDR2: SNHLY, FYNNEI. Unmatched junction bases numbered 7, after V lost 4 bases and J lost 5 bases. In DNA form, the CDR3 reads TGTGCCAGCAGTGGACAGGGGCTTTCCGATCAGCCCCAGCATTTT. It codes for CASSGQGLSDQPQHF.

The chain employs TRBV10-3 and TRBJ1-1; TRBD1 matches 7 bases. This CDR3 spans 14 amino acids. Germline assignment: CDR1 ENHRY and CDR2 SYGVKD. V shed 9 bases, J shed 0 bases, and the junction held 7 bases outside the gene matches. For the CDR3, the DNA is TGTGCCATAAAGGGACAGCTAATGAACACTGAAGCTTTCTTT. Protein product: CAIKGQLMNTEAFF.

The gene calls are TRBV5-1 and TRBJ2-3; 7 bases are a match to TRBD2. V lost 3 bases, J lost 0 bases, and 7 bases stayed unmatched. Germline loops: CDR1 SGHRS, CDR2 YFSETQ. This CDR3 region has 16 residues. The CDR3 region is CASSSGSGGSTDTQYF. CDR3 sequence (DNA): TGCGCCAGCAGCTCGGGTTCGGGGGGAAGCACAGATACGCAGTATTTT.

The chain carries TRBV2 and TRBJ1-3; no firm D call. CDR3 length: 14 residues. In germline, CDR1 is SNHLY, CDR2 FYNNEI. V was trimmed by 4 bases and J by 0 bases, leaving 7 bases between them. CDR3 nucleotides: TGTGCCAGCAGTGCACAGATCTCTGGAAACACCATATATTTT. Translating it yields CASSAQISGNTIYF.

The chain uses TRBV7-3 and TRBJ2-1; 10 bases align to TRBD1. Germline CDR1 and CDR2: SGHTA and FQGTGA. CDR3 length equals 15 residues. The V and J ends lost 5 bases and 8 bases, in that order; junction bases with no gene match: 9. DNA for the CDR3: TGTGCCAGCAGCGGCGGGACAGGGGTTGAGTATGAGCAGTTCTTC. Translated, it gives CASSGGTGVEYEQFF.